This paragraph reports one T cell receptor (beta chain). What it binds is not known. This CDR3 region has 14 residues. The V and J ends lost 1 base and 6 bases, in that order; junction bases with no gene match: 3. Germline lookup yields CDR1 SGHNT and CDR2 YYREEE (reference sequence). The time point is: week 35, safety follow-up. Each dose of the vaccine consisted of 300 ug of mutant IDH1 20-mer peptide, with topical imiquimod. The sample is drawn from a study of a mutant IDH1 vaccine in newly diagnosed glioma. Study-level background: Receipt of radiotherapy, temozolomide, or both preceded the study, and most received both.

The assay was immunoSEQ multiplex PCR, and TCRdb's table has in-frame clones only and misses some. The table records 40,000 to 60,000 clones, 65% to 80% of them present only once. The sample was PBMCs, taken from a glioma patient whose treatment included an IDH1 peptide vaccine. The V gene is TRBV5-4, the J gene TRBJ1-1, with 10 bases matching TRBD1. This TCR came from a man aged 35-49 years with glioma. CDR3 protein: CASSLWDRGAEAFF. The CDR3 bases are TGTGCCAGCAGCTTGTGGGACAGGGGCGCTGAAGCTTTCTTT.